This TCR beta chain is drawn from a study of persistence of HIV-infected CD4 T cells. Looking at the study overall: A larger, less memory-rich fraction responded to anti-CD3/anti-CD28 beads than to antigen.

A note on this clone: Its antigen is unidentified.

This CDR3 is 12 amino acids long. V dropped 7 bases and J dropped 12 bases, with 13 bases sitting between them. Germline V gene data show CDR1 as SNHLY and CDR2 as FYNNEI. This nonspecific control used anti-CD3/anti-CD28 bead stimulation of CD4+ T cells. Sorting of responding CD4+ T cells relied on upregulated CD40 ligand together with CD69. The immunoSEQ assay was version 4, run in survey mode. Genomic DNA was diluted to around 9.3 ng/uL, up to 1 ug per sample. The method was immunoSEQ multiplex PCR; TCRdb's version includes in-frame clones alone and lacks a portion of them. This sample has 35,000 to 45,000 clones, with roughly nine tenths found just once.

The receptor comes from an adult woman with HIV who was CMV-seropositive. Material: CD4+ T cells sorted from PBMCs after approximately 18-hour stimulation, obtained from a patient who received antiretroviral therapy. The chain joins TRBV2 to TRBJ1-6; perhaps TRBD1 as D (5 bases). In nucleotides, the CDR3 is TGTGCCAGCAATCTAGGGGAGGGACCCCTCCACTTT. Residues: CASNLGEGPLHF. Looking up the rest from reference TRBV2 and TRBJ1-6 gives the full variable domain: EPEVTQTPSHQVTQMGQEVILRCVPISNHLYFYWYRQILGQKVEFLVSFYNNEISEKSEIFDDQFSVERPDGSNFTLKIRSTKLEDSAMYFCASNLGEGPLHFGNGTRLTVT.